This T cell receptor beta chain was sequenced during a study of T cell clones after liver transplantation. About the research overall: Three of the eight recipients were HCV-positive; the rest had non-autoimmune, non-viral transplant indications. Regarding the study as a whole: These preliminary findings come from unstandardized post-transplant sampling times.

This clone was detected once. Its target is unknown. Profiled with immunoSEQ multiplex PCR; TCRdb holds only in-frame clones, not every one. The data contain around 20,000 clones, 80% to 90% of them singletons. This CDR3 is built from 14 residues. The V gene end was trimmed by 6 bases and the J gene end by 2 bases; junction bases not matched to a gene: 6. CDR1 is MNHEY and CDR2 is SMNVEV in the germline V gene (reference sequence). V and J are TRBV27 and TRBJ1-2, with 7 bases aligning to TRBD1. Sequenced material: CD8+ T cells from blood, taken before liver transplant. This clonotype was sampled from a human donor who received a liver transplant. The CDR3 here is CASRISTGNYGYTF. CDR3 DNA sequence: TGTGCCAGCAGGATCTCGACAGGGAACTATGGCTACACCTTC.